Each of the 25 T cell receptor beta chains below was sequenced from the same sample in a study of T cell responses to AZD1222 COVID-19 vaccine. The repertoire was sequenced with immunoSEQ multiplex PCR; TCRdb's copy has only in-frame clones and lacks some. The data contain roughly 180,000 clones, roughly 93% of them singletons. Sequencing was performed on peripheral blood, taken 28 days after the second dose of the MenACWY control vaccine. All receptors come from an adult who received the MenACWY meningococcal vaccine as a control.

The V call is TRBV4-1, the J call TRBJ2-7; 8 nucleotides agree with TRBD2. Germline CDR1 reads MGHRA; CDR2 reads YSYEKL. This CDR3 contains 15 residues. The junction had 7 bases not matched to a gene; V was cut back by 4 bases and J by 2 bases. Here the CDR3 reads CASSRERGIPYEQYF. The CDR3, as DNA: TGCGCCAGCAGCCGGGAGCGGGGGATTCCCTACGAGCAGTACTTC.

The sample holds one count of this clone. The rearrangement links TRBV7-2 to TRBJ1-2; D remains unclear. Germline CDR1 reads SGHTA; CDR2 reads FQGNSA. The CDR3 is 12 residues long. Trimming left V 2 bases short and J 7 bases short, with 8 bases between. In DNA, the CDR3 is TGTGCCAGCAGCTTAATGGGAGGTGGCTACACCTTC. The encoded protein is CASSLMGGGYTF.

This clone has more than one count but fewer than ten. The gene calls are TRBV7-2 and TRBJ2-5; D ambiguous. CDR1 is SGHTA, CDR2 FQGNSA, per germline. The V end lost 1 base, the J end lost 4 bases, and 7 bases lay between the germline ends. This CDR3 region has 13 residues. CDR3: CASSLGERETQYF. The CDR3 region has the DNA TGTGCCAGCAGCTTAGGCGAGCGAGAGACCCAGTACTTC.

V gene TRBV7-9 combines with J gene TRBJ2-7; TRBD2 aligns across 8 bases. Germline lookup yields CDR1 SEHNR and CDR2 FQNEAQ (reference sequence). There are 15 residues in the CDR3. V was clipped by 5 bases and J by 2 bases; unmatched bases: 8. The CDR3 region is CASSLITSGPYEQYF. For the CDR3, the DNA is TGTGCCAGCAGCCTCATAACTAGCGGCCCCTACGAGCAGTACTTC.

The V call is TRBV7-2, the J call TRBJ1-1; tentatively, D is TRBD1 (6 bases). The CDR3 spans 15 residues. Germline V CDR1 and CDR2: SGHTA, FQGNSA. Trimming took off 5 bases at V and 1 base at J, with 14 bases between the two ends. CDR3 loop: CASSPSGQTNTEAFF. In DNA form, the CDR3 reads TGTGCCAGCAGCCCTTCCGGACAGACGAACACTGAAGCTTTCTTT.

This chain joins TRBV6-6 and TRBJ1-5; tentative D call: TRBD1 (5 bases). The CDR3 sequence is 15 residues long. V was shortened by 0 bases and J by 7 bases, with 13 bases between the two germline ends. Germline V lookup: CDR1 MNHNY, CDR2 SVGAGI (reference sequence). As DNA, the CDR3 is TGTGCCAGCAGTTACTCGATAGGTGAGGGGCAGCCCCAGCATTTT. Translation: CASSYSIGEGQPQHF.

Written as DNA, the CDR3 is TGCGCCAGCAGCTCACAAGACAACACTGAAGCTTTCTTT. Residues: CASSSQDNTEAFF. The chain joins TRBV5-1 to TRBJ1-1; D remains unclear. Per germline, CDR1 SGHRS and CDR2 YFSETQ. This CDR3 is built from 13 residues. The germline V and J ends were trimmed by 3 bases and 2 bases, with 8 bases remaining between them.

The CDR3 region has the DNA TGTGCCAGCAGCTTAAGTTCGGGGACTGAAGCTTTCTTT. Translating it yields CASSLSSGTEAFF. This chain links TRBV7-2 with TRBJ1-1; no definite D call. V gave up 2 bases and J gave up 5 bases, with 9 bases separating them. The germline V gene encodes CDR1 SGHTA and CDR2 FQGNSA. The CDR3 has 13 residues. The full variable domain, in which reference TRBV7-2 and TRBJ1-1 provide the parts outside the CDR3, is GAGVSQSPSNKVTEKGKDVELRCDPISGHTALYWYRQSLGQGLEFLIYFQGNSAPDKSGLPSDRFSAERTGGSVSTLTIQRTQQEDSAVYLCASSLSSGTEAFFGQGTRLTVV.

The rearrangement joins TRBV5-1 to TRBJ1-4; 8 bases map to TRBD1. This CDR3 is 13 amino acids long. Per the germline V gene, CDR1 is SGHRS and CDR2 is YFSETQ. V dropped 6 bases and J dropped 5; count of bases not matched to a gene: 3. This CDR3 is CASKRTGNEKLFF. The CDR3 nucleotides read TGCGCCAGCAAGAGGACAGGGAATGAAAAACTGTTTTTT.

The chain has TRBV2 and TRBJ1-1; 7 bases fit TRBD1. V was pared by 3 bases and J by 1 base, with 5 bases of the junction left unmatched. The germline V gene encodes CDR1 SNHLY and CDR2 FYNNEI. The CDR3 covers 15 residues. CDR3 in amino acids: CASSEVGGGNTEAFF. Written as DNA, the CDR3 is TGTGCCAGCAGTGAGGTAGGGGGCGGGAACACTGAAGCTTTCTTT.

J is TRBJ2-1 and V is TRBV3-1 (or the pseudogene TRBV3-2); 12 nucleotides agree with TRBD2. The V gene's germline CDR1 is LGHDT and CDR2 YNNKEL (reference sequence). The CDR3 has 21 residues. Losses at the gene ends were 3 bases for V and 0 bases for J; bases not matched to a gene: 15. The CDR3 region has the DNA TGTGCCAGCAGCCACCGACAGGAGACTAGCGGGGGCTTAAGCTCCTACAATGAGCAGTTCTTC. The encoded protein is CASSHRQETSGGLSSYNEQFF.

This sequence joins TRBV28 and TRBJ1-5, with TRBD1 as a possible D gene (6 bases). Germline V gives CDR1 MDHEN, CDR2 SYDVKM. Trimming cost V 4 bases and J 3 bases, with 13 bases left between them. The CDR3 length is 15 residues. CDR3 in DNA: TGTGCCAGCAGTTCCGCGGGACAACACAATCAGCCCCAGCATTTT. Encoded protein: CASSSAGQHNQPQHF.

The J gene is TRBJ1-5, the V gene TRBV6-5; 7 bases line up with TRBD1. Germline CDR1 MNHEY, CDR2 SVGAGI. This CDR3 has 14 residues. V shed 8 bases, J shed 3 bases, and the junction held 7 bases outside the gene matches. This CDR3 is CASSPGQFNQPQHF. CDR3 DNA sequence: TGTGCCAGCTCTCCGGGACAGTTCAATCAGCCCCAGCATTTT.

The count of this clone is one. This chain uses TRBV28 with TRBJ1-2; weak D call: TRBD1 (5 bases). This CDR3 spans 13 amino acids. Looked up from germline, CDR1 is MDHEN and CDR2 is SYDVKM. V was cut by 1 base and J by 4 bases, with 7 bases left in between. CDR3 sequence reads: CASSLSGSYGYTF. The CDR3 DNA reads TGTGCCAGCAGTTTATCAGGGAGCTATGGCTACACCTTC.

In DNA form, the CDR3 reads TGCGCCAGCAGCCCCACTGGGCCACACGGCTACACCTTC. Amino acid sequence: CASSPTGPHGYTF. The gene calls are TRBV5-1 and TRBJ1-2; D is unclear. CDR1 SGHRS and CDR2 YFSETQ come from the germline V gene. Trimming cost V 4 bases and J 8 bases, with 15 bases left between them. This CDR3 has 13 amino acids.

This clone was picked up one time. The chain employs TRBV15 and TRBJ2-3, with TRBD2 identical over 13 bases. J was trimmed by 6 bases and V by 0 bases; bases with no gene match: 0. Germline V gene sequence: CDR1 LNHNV, CDR2 YYDKDF (reference sequence). The CDR3 extends over 15 amino acids. As DNA, the CDR3 is TGTGCCACCAGCAGAGAGGGACTAGCGGGGGATACGCAGTATTTT. Its translation: CATSREGLAGDTQYF.

The chain links TRBV18 to TRBJ2-1; TRBD1 matches at 7 bases. Germline CDR1 reads KGHSH; CDR2 reads LQKENI. J was trimmed by 7 bases and V by 1 base; bases with no gene match: 7. The CDR3 has 15 amino acids. CDR3 nucleotides: TGTGCCAGCTCACCACAGGGGGCCGTCGCTAATGAGCAGTTCTTC. As protein: CASSPQGAVANEQFF.

This sequence joins TRBV12-3 or TRBV12-4 and TRBJ1-2; TRBD1 might be the D (5 bases). The CDR3 extends over 13 amino acids. Trimming stripped 3 bases from V and 5 bases from J, with 10 bases between. For the CDR3, the DNA is TGTGCCAGCAGTTTGGGACTTTATTATGGCTACACCTTC. It encodes CASSLGLYYGYTF.

This clone has only one observation. V is TRBV2 and J is TRBJ2-1; possibly TRBD2 for D (6 bases). The germline gives CDR1 SNHLY, CDR2 FYNNEI. The CDR3 length is 14 residues. The V end lost 3 bases, the J end lost 6 bases, and 12 bases lay between the germline ends. In DNA form, the CDR3 reads TGTGCCAGCAGTGATATAGGGAGGTCCAATGAGCAGTTCTTC. Protein: CASSDIGRSNEQFF. Looking up the rest from reference TRBV2 and TRBJ2-1 gives the full variable domain: EPEVTQTPSHQVTQMGQEVILRCVPISNHLYFYWYRQILGQKVEFLVSFYNNEISEKSEIFDDQFSVERPDGSNFTLKIRSTKLEDSAMYFCASSDIGRSNEQFFGPGTRLTVL.

The chain has TRBV28 and TRBJ2-1; a weak D match, TRBD1 (5 bases). Germline assignment: CDR1 MDHEN and CDR2 SYDVKM. Deletions cut 5 bases from V and 2 bases from J, with 16 bases between. The CDR3 is 16 amino acids. The CDR3 spells CASSPPGRVTYNEQFF. CDR3 DNA: TGTGCCAGCAGTCCCCCGGGCAGGGTTACCTACAATGAGCAGTTCTTC.

DNA for the CDR3: TGTGCCAGCAGCGACTACGGGGGGGGAGCTTTCTTT. It is translated as CASSDYGGGAFF. The chain uses TRBV7-2 and TRBJ1-1, with a weak D call TRBD1 (5 bases). Germline V CDR1 and CDR2: SGHTA, FQGNSA. The ends were cut back, 5 bases at V and 10 bases at J, with 14 bases in the middle. The CDR3 has 12 residues.

The rearrangement links TRBV7-8 to TRBJ2-7; 12 bases are shared with TRBD1. Germline CDR1 reads SGHVS; CDR2 reads FQNEAQ. The CDR3 length is 15 residues. V shed 5 bases and J 5 bases; nucleotides not matched to a gene: 7. The CDR3 is CASSPGGTGGHEQYF. The DNA of the CDR3 is TGTGCCAGCAGCCCGGGCGGGACAGGGGGCCACGAGCAGTACTTC.

The chain couples TRBV4-1 to TRBJ1-2, with D unresolved. CDR1 and CDR2 from the germline V gene are MGHRA and YSYEKL. V lost 3 bases and J 4 bases, leaving 15 bases between the germline ends. This CDR3 has 15 residues. CDR3 sequence reads: CASSHQSYGIYGYTF. CDR3 in DNA: TGCGCCAGCAGCCATCAAAGTTACGGAATCTATGGCTACACCTTC.

The J gene is TRBJ1-5, the V gene TRBV2; no clear D. V dropped 1 base and J dropped 7 bases, with 5 bases sitting between them. Germline CDR1 reads SNHLY; CDR2 reads FYNNEI. CDR3 length: 12 amino acids. CDR3 protein: CASSEERQPQHF. The CDR3 DNA reads TGTGCCAGCAGTGAAGAACGACAGCCCCAGCATTTT.

This clone was recorded only once. The chain employs TRBV5-1 and TRBJ1-2; TRBD1 agrees at 7 bases. The CDR3 contains 13 residues. Trimming at V came to 4 bases and at J to 2 bases, leaving 2 bases not matched to a gene. From germline, CDR1 is SGHRS and CDR2 YFSETQ. The DNA of the CDR3 is TGCGCCAGCAGCCCGACAGGGAACTATGGCTACACCTTC. Translating it yields CASSPTGNYGYTF.